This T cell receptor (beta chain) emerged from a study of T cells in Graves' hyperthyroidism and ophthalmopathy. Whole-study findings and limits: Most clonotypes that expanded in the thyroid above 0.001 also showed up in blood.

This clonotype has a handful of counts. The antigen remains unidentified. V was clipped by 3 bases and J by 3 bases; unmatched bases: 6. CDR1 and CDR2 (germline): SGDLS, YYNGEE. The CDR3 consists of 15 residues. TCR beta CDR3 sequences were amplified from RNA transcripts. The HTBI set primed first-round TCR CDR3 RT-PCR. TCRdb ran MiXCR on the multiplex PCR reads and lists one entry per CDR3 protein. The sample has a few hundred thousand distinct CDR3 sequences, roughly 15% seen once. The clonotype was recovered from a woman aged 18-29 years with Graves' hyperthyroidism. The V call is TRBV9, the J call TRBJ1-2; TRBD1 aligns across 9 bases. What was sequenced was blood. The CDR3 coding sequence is TGTGCCAGCAGCGGGGGACAGGGAGGGGACTATGGCTACACCTTC. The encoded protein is CASSGGQGGDYGYTF.